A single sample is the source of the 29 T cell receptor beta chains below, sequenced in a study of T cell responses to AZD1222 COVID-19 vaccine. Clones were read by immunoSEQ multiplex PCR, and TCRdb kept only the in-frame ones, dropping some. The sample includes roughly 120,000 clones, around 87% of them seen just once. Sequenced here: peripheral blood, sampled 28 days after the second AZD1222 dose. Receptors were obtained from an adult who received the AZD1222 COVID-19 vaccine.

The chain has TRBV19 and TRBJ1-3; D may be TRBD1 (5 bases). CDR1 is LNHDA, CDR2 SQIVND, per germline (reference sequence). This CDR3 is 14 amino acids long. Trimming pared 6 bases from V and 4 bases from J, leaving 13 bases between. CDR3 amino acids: CASRLAGAGNTIYF. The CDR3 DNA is TGTGCCAGTAGATTGGCCGGGGCAGGAAACACCATATATTTT.

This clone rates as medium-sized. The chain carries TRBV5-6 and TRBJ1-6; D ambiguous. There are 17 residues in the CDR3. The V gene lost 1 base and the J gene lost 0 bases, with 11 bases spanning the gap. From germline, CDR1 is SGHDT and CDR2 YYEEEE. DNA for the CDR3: TGTGCCAGCAGCTTGTTCGGCTTAAGCTCCTATAATTCACCCCTCCACTTT. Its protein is CASSLFGLSSYNSPLHF. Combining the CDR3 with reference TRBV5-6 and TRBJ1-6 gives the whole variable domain DAGVTQSPTHLIKTRGQQVTLRCSPKSGHDTVSWYQQALGQGPQFIFQYYEEEERQRGNFPDRFSGHQFPNYSSELNVNALLLGDSALYLCASSLFGLSSYNSPLHFGNGTRLTVT.

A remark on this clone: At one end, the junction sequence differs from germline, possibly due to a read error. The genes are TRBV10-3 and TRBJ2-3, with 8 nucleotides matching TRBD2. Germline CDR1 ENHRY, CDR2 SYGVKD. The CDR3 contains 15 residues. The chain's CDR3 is CASSVVAGSTDTQYF. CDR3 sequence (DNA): TGTGCCAGCAGTGTGGTAGCGGGGAGCACAGATACGCAGTATTTT.

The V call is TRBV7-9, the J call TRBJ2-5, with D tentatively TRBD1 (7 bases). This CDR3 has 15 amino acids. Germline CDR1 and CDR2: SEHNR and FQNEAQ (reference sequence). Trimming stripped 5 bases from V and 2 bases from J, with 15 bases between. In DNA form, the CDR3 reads TGTGCCAGCAGCCCCGGAGCAGGGGGGCAAGAGACCCAGTACTTC. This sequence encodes CASSPGAGGQETQYF.

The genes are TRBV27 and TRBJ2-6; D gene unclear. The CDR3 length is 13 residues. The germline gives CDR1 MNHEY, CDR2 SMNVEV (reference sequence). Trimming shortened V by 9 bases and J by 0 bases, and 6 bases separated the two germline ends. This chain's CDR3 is CASSSSGANVLTF. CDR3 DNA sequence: TGTGCCAGTTCCAGCTCTGGGGCCAACGTCCTGACTTTC.

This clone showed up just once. The DNA for the CDR3 is TGTGCCAGCAGCTTAGTAACGGCAGCTGCTTTCTCTGGAAACACCATATATTTT. Amino acid sequence: CASSLVTAAAFSGNTIYF. V gene TRBV11-2 combines with J gene TRBJ1-3; no firm D call. The CDR3 contains 18 residues. The germline V gene has CDR1 SGHAT and CDR2 FQNNGV. Trimming took 1 base from V and 0 from J, leaving 16 bases between them.

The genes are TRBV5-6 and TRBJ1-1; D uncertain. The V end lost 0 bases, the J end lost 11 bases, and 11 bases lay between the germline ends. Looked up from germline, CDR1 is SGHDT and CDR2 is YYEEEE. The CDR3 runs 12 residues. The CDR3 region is CASSLDRSGAFF. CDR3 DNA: TGTGCCAGCAGCTTGGATAGGTCGGGGGCTTTCTTT.

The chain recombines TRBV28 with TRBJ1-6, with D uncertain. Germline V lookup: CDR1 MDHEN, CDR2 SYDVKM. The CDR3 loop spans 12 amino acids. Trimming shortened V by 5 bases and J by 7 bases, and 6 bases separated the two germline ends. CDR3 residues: CASSLHNSPLHF. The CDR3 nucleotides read TGTGCCAGCAGTCTCCACAATTCACCCCTCCACTTT.

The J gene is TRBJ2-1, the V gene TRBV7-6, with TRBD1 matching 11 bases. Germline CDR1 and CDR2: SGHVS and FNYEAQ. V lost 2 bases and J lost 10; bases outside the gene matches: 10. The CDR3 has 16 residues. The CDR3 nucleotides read TGTGCCAGCAGCTTATTAGGACAGGGGGCGCATTACGAGCAGTTCTTC. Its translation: CASSLLGQGAHYEQFF.

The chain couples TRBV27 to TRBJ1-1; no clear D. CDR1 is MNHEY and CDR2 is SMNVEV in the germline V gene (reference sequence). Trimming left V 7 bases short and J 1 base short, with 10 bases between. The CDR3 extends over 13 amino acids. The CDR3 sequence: CASTTTPNTEAFF. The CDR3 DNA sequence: TGTGCCAGCACCACGACACCGAACACTGAAGCTTTCTTT.

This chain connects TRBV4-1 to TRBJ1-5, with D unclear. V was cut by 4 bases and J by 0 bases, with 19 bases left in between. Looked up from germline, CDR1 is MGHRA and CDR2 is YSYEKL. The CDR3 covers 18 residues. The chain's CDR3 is CASSPSGTDVYSNQPQHF. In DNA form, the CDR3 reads TGCGCCAGCAGCCCCTCGGGAACGGATGTATATAGCAATCAGCCCCAGCATTTT.

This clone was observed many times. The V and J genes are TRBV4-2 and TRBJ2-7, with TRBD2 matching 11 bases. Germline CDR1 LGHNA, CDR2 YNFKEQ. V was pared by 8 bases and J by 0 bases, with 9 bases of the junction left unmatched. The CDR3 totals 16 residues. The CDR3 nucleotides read TGTGCCAGCGGCGCCCTAGCGGGGGGCGTCTCCTACGAGCAGTACTTC. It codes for CASGALAGGVSYEQYF.

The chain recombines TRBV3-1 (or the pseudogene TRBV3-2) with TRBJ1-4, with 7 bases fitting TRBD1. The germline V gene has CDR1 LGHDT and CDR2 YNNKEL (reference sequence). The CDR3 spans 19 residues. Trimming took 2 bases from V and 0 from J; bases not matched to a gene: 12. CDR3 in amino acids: CASSQLRGGRNTTNEKLFF. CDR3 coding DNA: TGTGCCAGCAGCCAACTAAGAGGGGGCAGGAACACAACTAATGAAAAACTGTTTTTT.

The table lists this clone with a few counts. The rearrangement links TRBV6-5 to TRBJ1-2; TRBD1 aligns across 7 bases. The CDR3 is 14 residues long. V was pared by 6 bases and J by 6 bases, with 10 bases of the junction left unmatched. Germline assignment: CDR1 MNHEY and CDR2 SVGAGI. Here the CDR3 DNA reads TGTGCCAGCAGCCCGACCCGAACAGGGGATGGCTACACCTTC. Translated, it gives CASSPTRTGDGYTF.

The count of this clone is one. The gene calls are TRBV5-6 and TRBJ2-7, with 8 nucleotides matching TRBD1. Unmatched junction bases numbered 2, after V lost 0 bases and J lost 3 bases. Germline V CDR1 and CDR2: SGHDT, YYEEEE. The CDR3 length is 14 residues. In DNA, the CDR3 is TGTGCCAGCAGCTTGGGGACAGGGTTCTACGAGCAGTACTTC. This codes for CASSLGTGFYEQYF.

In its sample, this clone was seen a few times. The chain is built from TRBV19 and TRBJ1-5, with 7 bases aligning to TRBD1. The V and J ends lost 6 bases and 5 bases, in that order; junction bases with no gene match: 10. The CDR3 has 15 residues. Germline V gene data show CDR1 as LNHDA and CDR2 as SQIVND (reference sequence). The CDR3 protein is CASRQQGKVDQPQHF. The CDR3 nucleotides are TGTGCCAGTAGACAACAGGGGAAGGTGGATCAGCCCCAGCATTTT.

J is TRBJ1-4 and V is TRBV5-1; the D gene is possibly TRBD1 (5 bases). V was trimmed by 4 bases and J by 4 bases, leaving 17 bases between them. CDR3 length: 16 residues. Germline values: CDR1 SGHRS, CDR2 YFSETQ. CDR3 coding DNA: TGCGCCAGCAGCATGGCCGCCGGGACTGTTAATGAAAAACTGTTTTTT. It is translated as CASSMAAGTVNEKLFF.

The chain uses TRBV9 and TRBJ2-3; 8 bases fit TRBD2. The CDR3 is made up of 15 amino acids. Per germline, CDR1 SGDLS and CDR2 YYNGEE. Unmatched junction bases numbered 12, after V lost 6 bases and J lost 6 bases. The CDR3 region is CASTTSGRDWDTQYF. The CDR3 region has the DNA TGTGCCAGCACCACAAGCGGGAGAGATTGGGATACGCAGTATTTT. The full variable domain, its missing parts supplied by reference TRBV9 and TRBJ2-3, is DSGVTQTPKHLITATGQRVTLRCSPRSGDLSVYWYQQSLDQGLQFLIQYYNGEERAKGNILERFSAQQFPDLHSELNLSSLELGDSALYFCASTTSGRDWDTQYFGPGTRLTVL.

The CDR3 DNA reads as TGTGCCATCAGTGCACCATTGAACACTGAAGCTTTCTTT. It codes for CAISAPLNTEAFF. The genes are TRBV10-3 and TRBJ1-1, with no clear D. CDR3 length equals 13 residues. The V end lost 4 bases, the J end lost 0 bases, and 6 bases lay between the germline ends. Per germline, CDR1 ENHRY and CDR2 SYGVKD.

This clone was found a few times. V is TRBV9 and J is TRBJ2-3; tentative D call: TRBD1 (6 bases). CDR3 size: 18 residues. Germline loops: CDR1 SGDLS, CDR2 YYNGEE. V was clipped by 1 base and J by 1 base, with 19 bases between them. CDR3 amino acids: CASSVRGRGPGGTDTQYF. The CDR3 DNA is TGTGCCAGCAGCGTAAGGGGCAGGGGCCCCGGTGGCACAGATACGCAGTATTTT. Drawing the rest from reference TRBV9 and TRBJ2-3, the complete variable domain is DSGVTQTPKHLITATGQRVTLRCSPRSGDLSVYWYQQSLDQGLQFLIQYYNGEERAKGNILERFSAQQFPDLHSELNLSSLELGDSALYFCASSVRGRGPGGTDTQYFGPGTRLTVL.

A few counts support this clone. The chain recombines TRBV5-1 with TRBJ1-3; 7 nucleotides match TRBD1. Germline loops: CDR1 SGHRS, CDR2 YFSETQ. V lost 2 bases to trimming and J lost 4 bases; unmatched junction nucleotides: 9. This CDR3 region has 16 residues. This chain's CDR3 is CASSLGSGTVGNTIYF. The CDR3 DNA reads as TGCGCCAGCAGCTTAGGCTCCGGGACAGTCGGAAACACCATATATTTT.

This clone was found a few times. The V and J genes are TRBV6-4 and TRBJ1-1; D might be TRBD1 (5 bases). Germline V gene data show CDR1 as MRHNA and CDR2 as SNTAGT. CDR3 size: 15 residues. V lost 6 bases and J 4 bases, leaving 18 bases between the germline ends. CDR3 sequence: CASSPTTEGSTEAFF. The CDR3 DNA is TGTGCCAGCAGCCCTACGACAGAGGGGAGCACTGAAGCTTTCTTT.

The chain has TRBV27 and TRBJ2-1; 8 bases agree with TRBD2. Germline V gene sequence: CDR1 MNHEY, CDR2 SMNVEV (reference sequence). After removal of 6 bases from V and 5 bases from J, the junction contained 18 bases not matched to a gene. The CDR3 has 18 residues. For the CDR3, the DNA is TGTGCCAGCAGCCCTCCCAGCGGGAGCTCTCTCCCACACAATGAGCAGTTCTTC. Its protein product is CASSPPSGSSLPHNEQFF.

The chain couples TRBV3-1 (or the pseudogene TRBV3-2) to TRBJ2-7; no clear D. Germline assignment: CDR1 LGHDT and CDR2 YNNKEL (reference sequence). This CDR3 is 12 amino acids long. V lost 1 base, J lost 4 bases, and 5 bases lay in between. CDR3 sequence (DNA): TGTGCCAGCAGCCAAGCCCGTTACGAGCAGTACTTC. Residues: CASSQARYEQYF.

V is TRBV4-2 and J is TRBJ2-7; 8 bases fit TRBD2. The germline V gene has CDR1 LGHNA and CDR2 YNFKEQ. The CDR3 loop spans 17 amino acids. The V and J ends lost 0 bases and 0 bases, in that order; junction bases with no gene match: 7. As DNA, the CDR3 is TGTGCCAGCAGCCAAGATCAACTAGCGGAGGACTCCTACGAGCAGTACTTC. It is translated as CASSQDQLAEDSYEQYF.

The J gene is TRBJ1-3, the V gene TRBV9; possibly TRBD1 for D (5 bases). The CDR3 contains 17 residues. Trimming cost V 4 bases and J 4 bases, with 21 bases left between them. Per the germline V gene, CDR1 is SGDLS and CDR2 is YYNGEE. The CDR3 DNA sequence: TGTGCCAGCAGCCCATGGGACGCACCTGCCGCCGGAAACACCATATATTTT. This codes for CASSPWDAPAAGNTIYF.

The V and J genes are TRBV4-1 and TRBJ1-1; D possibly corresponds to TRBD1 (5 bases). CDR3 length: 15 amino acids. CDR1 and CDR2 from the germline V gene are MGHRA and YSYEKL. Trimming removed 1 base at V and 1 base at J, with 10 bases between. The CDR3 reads CASSQGDAGNTEAFF. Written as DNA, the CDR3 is TGCGCCAGCAGCCAAGGGGACGCCGGGAACACTGAAGCTTTCTTT.

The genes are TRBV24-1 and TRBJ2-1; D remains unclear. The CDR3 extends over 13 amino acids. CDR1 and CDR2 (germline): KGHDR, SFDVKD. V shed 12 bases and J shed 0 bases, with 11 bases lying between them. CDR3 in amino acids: CASGASSYNEQFF. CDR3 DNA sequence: TGTGCCTCAGGAGCGAGCTCCTACAATGAGCAGTTCTTC.

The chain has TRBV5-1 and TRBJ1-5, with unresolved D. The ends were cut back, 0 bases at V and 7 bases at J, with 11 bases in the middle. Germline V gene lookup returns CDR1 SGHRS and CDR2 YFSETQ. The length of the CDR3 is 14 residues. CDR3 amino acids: CASSLVGVGQPQHF. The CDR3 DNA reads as TGCGCCAGCAGCTTGGTTGGGGTTGGGCAGCCCCAGCATTTT. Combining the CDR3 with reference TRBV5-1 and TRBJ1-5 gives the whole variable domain KAGVTQTPRYLIKTRGQQVTLSCSPISGHRSVSWYQQTPGQGLQFLFEYFSETQRNKGNFPGRFSGRQFSNSRSEMNVSTLELGDSALYLCASSLVGVGQPQHFGDGTRLSIL.